A single sample is the source of the 22 T cell receptor beta chains below, sequenced in a study of blood T cell repertoires in COVID-19. Sequenced by immunoSEQ multiplex PCR; TCRdb stores in-frame clones only, minus some. Of about 150,000 clones listed, about 85% are singletons. Sample: peripheral blood. These receptor sequences come from a man older than 75 with COVID-19, enrolled during active disease.

The V call is TRBV27, the J call TRBJ1-3; D gene unclear. Germline V lookup: CDR1 MNHEY, CDR2 SMNVEV (reference sequence). There are 14 residues in the CDR3. Trimming cost V 7 bases and J 0 bases, with 10 bases left between them. The CDR3 nucleotides are TGTGCCAGCACCTCTTCACACTCTGGAAACACCATATATTTT. This sequence encodes CASTSSHSGNTIYF.

This rearrangement joins TRBV28 to TRBJ1-1; D is possibly TRBD1 (5 bases). V was shortened by 3 bases and J by 3 bases, with 8 bases between the two germline ends. The CDR3 spans 13 residues. Germline V gives CDR1 MDHEN, CDR2 SYDVKM. The CDR3 DNA follows: TGTGCCAGCAGTTTGGGGGGGGACACTGAAGCTTTCTTT. Protein sequence: CASSLGGDTEAFF.

The V call is TRBV19, the J call TRBJ1-1, with 11 bases matching TRBD1. Germline trimming cut 4 bases from V and 1 base from J; bases unmatched to any gene: 5. Germline V gives CDR1 LNHDA, CDR2 SQIVND (reference sequence). There are 16 residues in the CDR3. The CDR3 region has the DNA TGTGCCAGTAGTAACCGGGACAGGGGGACGAACACTGAAGCTTTCTTT. Encoded protein: CASSNRDRGTNTEAFF.

V usage is TRBV6-5 and J usage is TRBJ2-7; D is perhaps TRBD1 (6 bases). V was cut by 6 bases and J by 3 bases, with 12 bases left in between. CDR3 length: 13 residues. The germline CDR1 and CDR2 sequences are MNHEY and SVGAGI. The CDR3 spells CASRMTGSYEQYF. For the CDR3, the DNA is TGTGCCAGCAGAATGACAGGAAGCTACGAGCAGTACTTC.

The rearrangement links TRBV18 to TRBJ2-1; D not certain. This CDR3 is built from 14 residues. Germline V CDR1 and CDR2: KGHSH, LQKENI. With 7 bases removed from V and 6 bases from J, the gap between germline ends came to 16 bases. CDR3 loop: CASFSRPVGNEQFF. The CDR3, as DNA: TGTGCCAGCTTCAGCAGGCCCGTTGGCAATGAGCAGTTCTTC.

This chain connects TRBV3-1 (or the pseudogene TRBV3-2) to TRBJ2-1; D call uncertain. Between the trimmed V and J ends, which lost 0 bases and 9 bases, there was a span of 12 bases. The CDR3 loop spans 14 amino acids. Germline CDR1 and CDR2: LGHDT and YNNKEL (reference sequence). CDR3 nucleotides: TGTGCCAGCAGCCAAGACACAATACCAGGTGAGCAGTTCTTC. This sequence encodes CASSQDTIPGEQFF.

This chain joins TRBV28 and TRBJ1-4, with 8 bases identical to TRBD1. Germline values: CDR1 MDHEN, CDR2 SYDVKM. V was clipped by 8 bases and J by 4 bases; unmatched bases: 6. The CDR3 is made up of 14 amino acids. The CDR3 protein is CASLTGQVNEKLFF. DNA for the CDR3: TGTGCCAGCCTTACGGGACAGGTTAATGAAAAACTGTTTTTT.

V gene TRBV11-2 combines with J gene TRBJ1-1, with 9 bases identical to TRBD1. The J segment lost 4 bases and the V segment lost 4 bases, leaving 4 bases of the junction unmatched. The CDR3 has 14 residues. Germline V gives CDR1 SGHAT, CDR2 FQNNGV. The CDR3 spells CASSWDREGTEAFF. The CDR3 DNA reads TGTGCCAGCAGCTGGGACAGGGAGGGCACTGAAGCTTTCTTT.

This clone appeared once. The V call is TRBV7-3, the J call TRBJ1-2; tentatively, D is TRBD1 (6 bases). Germline values: CDR1 SGHTA, CDR2 FQGTGA. CDR3 length: 15 residues. With 3 bases removed from V and 8 bases from J, the gap between germline ends came to 19 bases. The CDR3 region is CASSLLGTPRGGYTF. DNA for the CDR3: TGTGCCAGCAGCTTGCTCGGGACACCCCGCGGCGGCTACACCTTC.

The chain uses TRBV19 and TRBJ1-2; possible D gene TRBD1, 5 bases. The germline V gene has CDR1 LNHDA and CDR2 SQIVND (reference sequence). The CDR3 consists of 13 residues. This chain's CDR3 is CASGSGAGVGYTF. The CDR3 DNA reads as TGTGCATCCGGGTCCGGGGCGGGAGTAGGCTACACCTTC.

The gene calls are TRBV2 and TRBJ2-2; D is uncertain. V lost 4 bases, J lost 1 base, and 4 bases lay in between. The length of the CDR3 is 13 residues. Germline CDR1 is SNHLY and CDR2 is FYNNEI. DNA of the CDR3: TGTGCCAGCAGTGTCTTGAACACCGGGGAGCTGTTTTTT. This gives the protein CASSVLNTGELFF.

The genes are TRBV3-1 (or the pseudogene TRBV3-2) and TRBJ2-5; 7 bases map to TRBD1. With V trimmed by 1 base and J by 4 bases, 9 bases remained unmatched. Germline assignment: CDR1 LGHDT and CDR2 YNNKEL (reference sequence). The CDR3 spans 16 residues. CDR3 bases: TGTGCCAGCAGCCAAGGAGGAGGAAGGGGGCGAGAGACCCAGTACTTC. This encodes CASSQGGGRGRETQYF.

The DNA of the CDR3 is TGTGCCAGCAGACCCCGGACTAGCGGGGCCTACAATGAGCAGTTCTTC. Protein product: CASRPRTSGAYNEQFF. V gene TRBV2 combines with J gene TRBJ2-1; 12 nucleotides align to TRBD2. V was pared by 6 bases and J by 2 bases, with 5 bases of the junction left unmatched. The CDR3 contains 16 residues. The germline CDR1 and CDR2 sequences are SNHLY and FYNNEI. The full variable domain, in which reference TRBV2 and TRBJ2-1 provide the parts outside the CDR3, is EPEVTQTPSHQVTQMGQEVILRCVPISNHLYFYWYRQILGQKVEFLVSFYNNEISEKSEIFDDQFSVERPDGSNFTLKIRSTKLEDSAMYFCASRPRTSGAYNEQFFGPGTRLTVL.

The rearrangement uses TRBV10-2 and TRBJ1-3; D uncertain. The CDR3 loop spans 15 amino acids. The V gene lost 0 bases and the J gene lost 10 bases, with 16 bases spanning the gap. CDR1 is WSHSY, CDR2 SAAADI, per germline. The CDR3 coding sequence is TGCGCCAGCAGTGAGTCCGGCAGGCCCAAGTGGACCATATATTTT. Residues: CASSESGRPKWTIYF.

V is TRBV6-5 and J is TRBJ1-5; 9 bases align to TRBD1. With V trimmed by 4 bases and J by 7 bases, 5 bases remained unmatched. The CDR3 runs 14 residues. In germline, CDR1 is MNHEY, CDR2 SVGAGI. This CDR3 is CASSSRTGVQPQHF. The DNA of the CDR3 is TGTGCCAGCAGTTCCCGGACAGGGGTCCAGCCCCAGCATTTT.

V is TRBV3-1 (or the pseudogene TRBV3-2) and J is TRBJ2-1, with D tentatively TRBD1 (6 bases). The CDR3 is 14 residues long. The germline V gene has CDR1 LGHDT and CDR2 YNNKEL (reference sequence). Trimming cost V 4 bases and J 5 bases, with 12 bases left between them. The CDR3 is CASSRDTVNNEQFF. The CDR3 coding sequence is TGTGCCAGCAGCCGGGACACGGTGAACAATGAGCAGTTCTTC.

The chain recombines TRBV18 with TRBJ2-2, with 10 bases aligning to TRBD1. The CDR3 is made up of 16 amino acids. Losses at the gene ends were 3 bases for V and 5 bases for J; bases not matched to a gene: 6. Germline V gives CDR1 KGHSH, CDR2 LQKENI. CDR3 sequence (DNA): TGTGCCAGCTCACCCCCGGGACAGGGGCGTACCGGGGAGCTGTTTTTT. It is translated as CASSPPGQGRTGELFF.

The chain uses TRBV5-6 and TRBJ1-5; weak D call: TRBD1 (5 bases). Per germline, CDR1 SGHDT and CDR2 YYEEEE. The CDR3 covers 14 residues. Deletions cut 0 bases from V and 4 bases from J, with 8 bases between. The CDR3 sequence is CASSLGRANQPQHF. The DNA for the CDR3 is TGTGCCAGCAGCTTGGGCAGGGCGAATCAGCCCCAGCATTTT. The full variable domain, with the rest looked up from reference TRBV5-6 and TRBJ1-5, is DAGVTQSPTHLIKTRGQQVTLRCSPKSGHDTVSWYQQALGQGPQFIFQYYEEEERQRGNFPDRFSGHQFPNYSSELNVNALLLGDSALYLCASSLGRANQPQHFGDGTRLSIL.

V and J are TRBV7-9 and TRBJ2-2, with D perhaps matching TRBD2 (5 bases). Per the germline V gene, CDR1 is SEHNR and CDR2 is FQNEAQ (reference sequence). The CDR3 has 18 residues. Trimming took off 4 bases at V and 3 bases at J, with 21 bases between the two ends. The CDR3 loop reads CASSSPRVRVMDTGELFF. The CDR3, as DNA: TGTGCCAGCAGCTCCCCACGAGTGAGGGTTATGGACACCGGGGAGCTGTTTTTT.

This chain connects TRBV6-4 to TRBJ1-6; D is ambiguous. V was trimmed by 3 bases and J by 10 bases, leaving 10 bases between them. The CDR3 has 13 residues. CDR1 MRHNA and CDR2 SNTAGT come from the germline V gene. As DNA, the CDR3 is TGTGCCAGCAGTGAGGAGGGCGGATCACCCCTCCACTTT. Translation gives CASSEEGGSPLHF.

The V gene is TRBV7-9, the J gene TRBJ1-1, with TRBD1 identical over 10 bases. V dropped 6 bases and J dropped 1; count of bases not matched to a gene: 2. This CDR3 is 14 amino acids long. Germline V gives CDR1 SEHNR, CDR2 FQNEAQ (reference sequence). The DNA of the CDR3 is TGTGCCAGCAGGAGACAGGGGGCGAACACTGAAGCTTTCTTT. Translating gives CASRRQGANTEAFF.

In DNA, the CDR3 is TGTGCCAGCAGATTCGGACAGGGGGGTGGCTACACCTTC. Its translation is CASRFGQGGGYTF. The chain is built from TRBV5-5 and TRBJ1-2, with 10 bases lining up with TRBD1. The trim removed 5 bases at V and 7 bases at J, leaving 5 bases unmatched. CDR3 size: 13 residues. Germline CDR1 is SGHKS and CDR2 is YYEKEE (reference sequence).